This TCR beta chain is drawn from a study of T cell repertoires in cytomegalovirus infection. Each CDR3 protein is one row after TCRdb ran MiXCR on the reads. Among 250,000 or so distinct CDR3 sequences, more than 15% were seen once, and the ten largest hold roughly half. The study's findings and limits: Ex vivo, HLA-C-restricted CMV-specific TCR beta clonotypes prevailed over the rest of the response.

The table lists this clonotype with many counts. Its antigen is still unknown. The length of the CDR3 is 12 residues. V dropped 4 bases and J dropped 4 bases, with 7 bases sitting between them. CDR1 is MDHEN, CDR2 SYDVKM, per germline. The clonotype originates from a human donor in good health (CMV status not recorded). Some clones in this sample may be carry-over from other donors' samples. V is TRBV28 and J is TRBJ1-2; D gene ambiguous. Sequences were obtained from CD8+ T cells from PBMCs. CDR3 sequence reads: CASSSQVYGYTF. CDR3 in DNA: TGTGCCAGCAGTTCCCAGGTCTATGGCTACACCTTC.